One and the same sample provided the 22 T cell receptor beta chains below, sequenced in a study of blood T cells in healthy people across ages. A second about 6 to 12 cycle PCR used barcoded and J-beta primers. TCRdb called the 5' RACE reads again in MiXCR, with one record for every CDR3 protein. The data show around 1.5 million distinct CDR3 sequences, approximately 38% seen once. The sample comprised blood. These receptors were taken from a woman between 18 and 29 years old in good health.

V usage is TRBV5-1 and J usage is TRBJ2-5; possibly TRBD1 or TRBD2 for D (5 bases each). V lost 4 bases and J 5 bases, leaving 15 bases between the germline ends. CDR1 is SGHRS and CDR2 is YFSETQ in the germline V gene. CDR3 length: 14 amino acids. CDR3 coding DNA: TGCGCCAGCAGCGTGGGGGACCAAAGGGAGACCCAGTACTTC. Its translation: CASSVGDQRETQYF.

The chain is built from TRBV6-2 or TRBV6-3 and TRBJ1-1, with D possibly being TRBD1 (6 bases). V was shortened by 2 bases and J by 0 bases, with 22 bases between the two germline ends. The germline gives CDR1 MNHEY, CDR2 SVGEGT. This CDR3 has 19 amino acids. Here the CDR3 DNA reads TGTGCCAGCAGTTACCCAAGGGGGGGCCTAACGCAGATGAACACTGAAGCTTTCTTT. Protein product: CASSYPRGGLTQMNTEAFF.

This clonotype has more than one count but fewer than ten. This sequence joins TRBV10-3 and TRBJ2-1; 7 bases align to TRBD2. The J call is in doubt because the DNA end fits TRBJ2-7 better. The V gene's germline CDR1 is ENHRY and CDR2 SYGVKD. The CDR3 is 13 amino acids. The CDR3 protein is CATVGGSYNEQYF. Here the CDR3 DNA reads TGTGCCACCGTGGGAGGGTCCTACAATGAGCAGTACTTC.

This clonotype appeared a few times. The chain combines TRBV21-1 with TRBJ2-7; TRBD2, the D gene given by the table, was not confirmed from the DNA. TRBV21-1 is annotated as a pseudogene. The CDR3 sequence is 21 residues long. The CDR3 protein is CASSKAVGTSGSVGSAYEQYF. In nucleotides, the CDR3 is TGTGCCAGCAGCAAAGCGGTCGGGACTAGCGGGAGCGTGGGGTCGGCTTACGAGCAGTACTTC.

This clonotype was found a few times. This sequence joins TRBV27 and TRBJ1-1; 8 bases line up with TRBD1. Germline-derived CDR1 and CDR2 are MNHEY and SMNVEV (reference sequence). With 6 bases clipped from V and 7 bases from J, the junction kept 4 bases outside the gene matches. The CDR3 runs 12 residues. The CDR3 DNA sequence: TGTGCCAGCAGGCACACAGGGGGTGAAGCTTTCTTT. It specifies CASRHTGGEAFF.

This clonotype has only a few counts. The chain couples TRBV5-1 to TRBJ2-1; possible D gene TRBD1, 6 bases. V gave up 4 bases and J gave up 3 bases, with 11 bases separating them. Germline V gene lookup returns CDR1 SGHRS and CDR2 YFSETQ. The CDR3 has 14 amino acids. The CDR3 DNA sequence: TGCGCCAGCAGCCCCGACAGGAACTACAATGAGCAGTTCTTC. The encoded protein is CASSPDRNYNEQFF.

The chain links TRBV28 to TRBJ2-1, with D hard to call. Near its end, the DNA agrees better with TRBJ2-7, so the J call may be wrong. This CDR3 region has 13 residues. Germline V gene lookup returns CDR1 MDHEN and CDR2 SYDVKM. CDR3 protein: CASRASSYNEQYF. The DNA of the CDR3 is TGTGCCAGCAGGGCGAGCTCCTACAATGAGCAGTACTTC.

About this clonotype itself: A much more abundant neighbour one base away suggests this may be a read error. The V and J genes are TRBV6-2 or TRBV6-3 and TRBJ2-7; D not certain. Germline CDR1 MNHEY, CDR2 SVGEGT. The CDR3 has 14 residues. This CDR3 reads CASSDSDSRSEQYF. CDR3 DNA sequence: TGTGCCAGCAGTGACTCCGACTCCCGTAGCGAGCAGTACTTC.

Only a few counts were recorded for this clonotype. The gene calls are TRBV10-3 and TRBJ2-5; 13 bases are a match to TRBD2. Matching the DNA end better, TRBJ2-7 makes the J call doubtful. The germline CDR1 and CDR2 sequences are ENHRY and SYGVKD. CDR3 length: 14 amino acids. The CDR3 DNA sequence: TGTGCCATCACCGGGACTAGCGGGAACTACGAGCAGTACTTC. Its translation is CAITGTSGNYEQYF.

The chain has TRBV7-2 and TRBJ2-2; D perhaps matches TRBD1 (5 bases). Germline CDR1 reads SGHTA; CDR2 reads FQGNSA. This CDR3 spans 15 amino acids. The V and J ends lost 1 base and 3 bases respectively, with 9 bases between them. The CDR3 sequence: CASSLVAGYTGELFF. In nucleotides, the CDR3 is TGTGCCAGCAGCTTAGTAGCAGGGTACACCGGGGAGCTGTTTTTT.

Worth noting for this clonotype: A read error may account for a junction end that differs from germline. The V call is TRBV27, the J call TRBJ1-5, with D possibly matching TRBD1 (5 bases). The CDR3 loop spans 15 amino acids. Germline V lookup: CDR1 MNHEY, CDR2 SMNVEV (reference sequence). CDR3 in DNA: TGTGCCAGCAGCCCCGCGGGGGGTGGCAATCACCCCCAGCATTTT. This translates into CASSPAGGGNHPQHF.

The CDR3 coding sequence is TGTGCCAGCAGTTTTAGGGGCCAGGGTGAAGCTTTCTTT. Translating gives CASSFRGQGEAFF. The chain is built from TRBV12-3 or TRBV12-4 and TRBJ1-1, with D tentatively TRBD1 (5 bases). The CDR3 is made up of 13 amino acids. Trimming took 3 bases from V and 7 from J, leaving 12 bases between them.

Points on this clonotype: The CDR3 carries no conserved terminal phenylalanine or tryptophan, so it likely arises from a read error. The DNA is omitted, as the CDR3 cannot be located on it reliably, and the CDR3 follows TCRdb's listing. V gene TRBV4-1 combines with J gene TRBJ2-7; the table gives TRBD2 as D, unverified against the DNA. From its first to its last residue, the CDR3 has 10 amino acids. Germline CDR1 is MGHRA and CDR2 is YSYEKL. The CDR3 loop is CASSRRPIAG.

This clonotype showed up just a few times. The rearrangement links TRBV4-1 to TRBJ1-4; D is undetermined. This CDR3 is 15 amino acids long. V was clipped by 1 base and J by 0 bases, with 6 bases between them. Germline V CDR1 and CDR2: MGHRA, YSYEKL. Here the CDR3 DNA reads TGCGCCAGCAGCCAAGTGCCCACAACTAATGAAAAACTGTTTTTT. Translation gives CASSQVPTTNEKLFF.

This clonotype was seen a handful of times. The chain couples TRBV27 to TRBJ2-1; 12 bases match TRBD2. The CDR3 has 16 amino acids. V lost 5 bases, J lost 3 bases, and 5 bases stayed unmatched. Germline values: CDR1 MNHEY, CDR2 SMNVEV (reference sequence). The CDR3 is CASSLGLAGLYNEQFF. CDR3 DNA: TGTGCCAGCAGTCTCGGACTAGCGGGACTCTACAATGAGCAGTTCTTC.

The CDR3 DNA sequence: TGCAGTGCTAGGCCCTCGACAGGGACAAACAATTCACCCCTCCACTTT. Amino acid sequence: CSARPSTGTNNSPLHF. This chain links TRBV20-1 with TRBJ1-6; 7 bases are a match to TRBD1. Per germline, CDR1 DFQATT and CDR2 SNEGSKA (reference sequence). This CDR3 is built from 16 residues. V was clipped by 3 bases and J by 7 bases; unmatched bases: 12.

The V and J genes are TRBV27 and TRBJ2-5; TRBD1 agrees at 10 bases. Germline V gene data show CDR1 as MNHEY and CDR2 as SMNVEV (reference sequence). CDR3 length equals 13 residues. V lost 5 bases and J lost 13; bases outside the gene matches: 10. The CDR3 loop reads CASSRTGTGVLYF. CDR3 nucleotides: TGTGCCAGCAGTCGAACCGGGACAGGGGTCTTGTACTTC.

The chain uses TRBV28 and TRBJ1-5; D unresolved. From germline, CDR1 is MDHEN and CDR2 SYDVKM. V dropped 3 bases and J dropped 0 bases, with 12 bases sitting between them. This CDR3 is 16 amino acids long. This chain's CDR3 is CASSFGRIYSNQPQHF. CDR3 DNA sequence: TGTGCCAGCAGTTTCGGGCGGATCTATAGCAATCAGCCCCAGCATTTT. Full variable domain (outside the CDR3, taken from reference TRBV28 and TRBJ1-5): DVKVTQSSRYLVKRTGEKVFLECVQDMDHENMFWYRQDPGLGLRLIYFSYDVKMKEKGDIPEGYSVSREKKERFSLILESASTNQTSMYLCASSFGRIYSNQPQHFGDGTRLSIL.

This clonotype was seen more than once but under ten times. This chain connects TRBV20-1 to TRBJ2-5; D is perhaps TRBD1 (6 bases). The length of the CDR3 is 13 residues. V lost 3 bases to trimming and J lost 0 bases, with 8 bases between them. The germline V gene encodes CDR1 DFQATT and CDR2 SNEGSKA (reference sequence). For the CDR3, the DNA is TGCAGTGCTAGGGGGACAAACCAAGAGACCCAGTACTTC. The encoded protein is CSARGTNQETQYF.

The gene calls are TRBV27 and TRBJ2-1; 7 bases are a match to TRBD1. Germline trimming cut 5 bases from V and 10 bases from J; bases unmatched to any gene: 20. Germline V gives CDR1 MNHEY, CDR2 SMNVEV (reference sequence). This CDR3 is built from 17 residues. The CDR3 DNA reads as TGTGCCAGCAGTCCCCTCCGACAGGGCAACGAACCCCCCGAGCAGTTCTTC. It codes for CASSPLRQGNEPPEQFF.

This clonotype occurred a few times. The chain has TRBV20-1 and TRBJ1-2; the D is unclear. The CDR3 is made up of 14 amino acids. V was clipped by 0 bases and J by 4 bases, with 12 bases between them. Germline V CDR1 and CDR2: DFQATT, SNEGSKA (reference sequence). The CDR3 sequence is CSARDIGISYGYTF. The CDR3 DNA reads TGCAGTGCTAGAGATATAGGGATTTCCTATGGCTACACCTTC.

The rearrangement uses TRBV14 and TRBJ1-2, with D unresolved. CDR1 SGHDN and CDR2 FVKESK come from the germline V gene. The ends were cut back, 0 bases at V and 1 base at J, with 12 bases in the middle. The CDR3 runs 16 residues. The CDR3 spells CASSQDEYGFNYGYTF. CDR3 nucleotide sequence: TGTGCCAGCAGCCAAGATGAATATGGTTTTAACTATGGCTACACCTTC.